The T cell receptor (beta chain) described here comes from a study of blood T cell repertoires in COVID-19. Overall study context: All recovered Cohort 3 donors got two negative PCRs, got clearance, or saw symptom resolution.

Germline CDR1 MNHEY, CDR2 SMNVEV (reference sequence). V shed 1 base and J shed 0 bases, with 3 bases lying between them. This CDR3 spans 13 amino acids. The age range of participants was about 18 to 100 years, with residence in about two dozen US areas. Categorization into cohorts depended on clinical history that participants reported. Per the study methods: The assay estimated nucleated cells by amplifying reference gene primers. TCRdb keeps only in-frame clones here, not all; method: immunoSEQ multiplex PCR. The D gene and trimming were derived from the DNA, and the V and J assignments and clone size from that table. The table includes a few hundred thousand clones, approximately 90% detected once.

This chain connects TRBV27 to TRBJ1-1; no definite D call. The clonotype originates from a woman aged 55-70 years in a cohort exposed to, infected with or recovered from COVID-19 (not recorded which). The sample taken for sequencing was PBMCs or T cells enriched from blood (not recorded which). Here the CDR3 DNA reads TGTGCCAGCAGTTTATTAGTGAACACTGAAGCTTTCTTT. Protein sequence: CASSLLVNTEAFF.